One and the same sample provided the 29 T cell receptor beta chains below, sequenced in a study of cytomegalovirus exposure and HLA in healthy donors. 60 Vbeta and 13 Jbeta primers were used in PCR. TCRdb keeps only in-frame clones here, not all; method: immunoSEQ multiplex PCR. The profile covers about 100,000 clones, with 70% to 80% appearing a single time and 15% to 20% taken by the ten largest. The sequenced sample was PBMCs. The receptors originated from a woman aged 60-75 years in good health and CMV-seropositive.

The rearrangement joins TRBV7-2 to TRBJ1-1, with D hard to call. The germline V gene encodes CDR1 SGHTA and CDR2 FQGNSA. Trimming cost V 3 bases and J 1 base, with 9 bases left between them. The CDR3 runs 14 residues. The CDR3 DNA reads as TGTGCCAGCAGCTTCGTGGTCAGGAACACTGAAGCTTTCTTT. Translating gives CASSFVVRNTEAFF.

The J gene is TRBJ1-4, the V gene TRBV9, with a possible D match to TRBD1 (5 bases). Germline V gives CDR1 SGDLS, CDR2 YYNGEE. This CDR3 is built from 17 residues. The V gene lost 4 bases and the J gene lost 3 bases, with 19 bases spanning the gap. The CDR3 DNA reads as TGTGCCAGCAGCCCTTCTGGTAGGGGTGGTGCTAATGAAAAACTGTTTTTT. It specifies CASSPSGRGGANEKLFF.

The chain is built from TRBV6-4 and TRBJ2-2; D may be TRBD1 (8 bases). CDR3 length: 15 residues. V was clipped by 8 bases and J by 3 bases, with 16 bases between them. Germline V gene data show CDR1 as MRHNA and CDR2 as SNTAGT. CDR3 sequence reads: CASHRTGRDTGELFF. The CDR3 coding sequence is TGTGCCAGCCACCGGACAGGGAGGGACACCGGGGAGCTGTTTTTT.

The V gene is TRBV30, the J gene TRBJ1-3; D uncertain. This CDR3 contains 17 residues. Between the trimmed V and J ends, which lost 2 bases and 1 base, there was a span of 18 bases. The V gene's germline CDR1 is GTSNPN and CDR2 SVGIG (reference sequence). The CDR3 loop is CAWSILLPTESGNTIYF. DNA for the CDR3: TGTGCCTGGAGTATCCTATTGCCGACGGAGTCTGGAAACACCATATATTTT.

A remark on this clone: The germline gene is not matched at one end of the junction; a read error may be the cause. The gene calls are TRBV7-7 and TRBJ2-1; 10 bases line up with TRBD2. This CDR3 has 15 amino acids. Germline V gene data show CDR1 as SSHAT and CDR2 as FNYEAQ (reference sequence). The CDR3 DNA reads as TGTGCTAGCAGCTTACAAGCGGGAGGGGACAATGAGCAGTTCTTC. Its protein product is CASSLQAGGDNEQFF.

The chain has TRBV20-1 and TRBJ2-1, with 8 bases aligning to TRBD1. Germline V gene lookup returns CDR1 DFQATT and CDR2 SNEGSKA (reference sequence). The junction had 3 bases not matched to a gene; V was cut back by 6 bases and J by 8 bases. The CDR3 totals 11 residues. The CDR3 DNA sequence: TGCAGTGCAGTCAGGGGGCATGAGCAGTTCTTC. Residues: CSAVRGHEQFF.

The chain couples TRBV10-3 to TRBJ2-2; the D gene is possibly TRBD2 (6 bases). Trimming stripped 10 bases from V and 2 bases from J, with 11 bases between. The CDR3 has 13 residues. Germline V gene sequence: CDR1 ENHRY, CDR2 SYGVKD. The DNA of the CDR3 is TGTGCCAGCGGGCGGGAAAACACCGGGGAGCTGTTTTTT. Translating gives CASGRENTGELFF.

The gene calls are TRBV9 and TRBJ1-4; D gene uncertain. CDR1 and CDR2 from the germline V gene are SGDLS and YYNGEE. The V end lost 2 bases, the J end lost 3 bases, and 11 bases lay between the germline ends. The CDR3 totals 15 residues. The CDR3 reads CASSVGGQANEKLFF. In DNA form, the CDR3 reads TGTGCCAGCAGCGTTGGCGGTCAAGCTAATGAAAAACTGTTTTTT.

A few counts support this clone. The chain uses TRBV6-1 and TRBJ2-5, with D perhaps TRBD1 (6 bases). CDR3 length: 13 residues. CDR1 and CDR2 from the germline V gene are MNHNS and SASEGT. V was trimmed by 6 bases and J by 2 bases, leaving 10 bases between them. In DNA form, the CDR3 reads TGTGCCAGCAGAGGGGGACCTCAAGAGACCCAGTACTTC. It is translated as CASRGGPQETQYF.

The chain employs TRBV5-6 and TRBJ1-2, with D possibly matching TRBD1 (5 bases). Germline CDR1 SGHDT, CDR2 YYEEEE. There are 15 residues in the CDR3. The V gene lost 4 bases and the J gene lost 7 bases, with 20 bases spanning the gap. CDR3 protein: CASSRSTVSSGGYTF. The CDR3 DNA sequence: TGTGCCAGCAGCCGGTCGACAGTCAGCTCTGGTGGCTACACCTTC. Filled out from reference TRBV5-6 and TRBJ1-2, the complete variable domain reads DAGVTQSPTHLIKTRGQQVTLRCSPKSGHDTVSWYQQALGQGPQFIFQYYEEEERQRGNFPDRFSGHQFPNYSSELNVNALLLGDSALYLCASSRSTVSSGGYTFGSGTRLTVV.

The V and J genes are TRBV25-1 and TRBJ2-1, with D possibly matching TRBD1 (6 bases). Germline V gene sequence: CDR1 MGHDK, CDR2 SYGVNS. The CDR3 consists of 13 residues. Deletions cut 8 bases from V and 5 bases from J, with 13 bases between. The CDR3 sequence: CASVMAGDNEQFF. The CDR3 nucleotides read TGTGCCAGCGTGATGGCAGGGGACAATGAGCAGTTCTTC.

In this sample, this clone turned up a few times. The chain carries TRBV28 and TRBJ2-7, with D possibly TRBD2 on 5 matching bases. From germline, CDR1 is MDHEN and CDR2 SYDVKM. The V end lost 3 bases, the J end lost 5 bases, and 5 bases lay between the germline ends. CDR3 size: 11 residues. In DNA, the CDR3 is TGTGCCAGCAGTTTGAGGGACGAGCAGTACTTC. This sequence encodes CASSLRDEQYF.

The sample holds a few counts of this clone. The V and J genes are TRBV28 and TRBJ2-2; TRBD1 matches at 10 bases. Germline V lookup: CDR1 MDHEN, CDR2 SYDVKM. Trimming cost V 5 bases and J 7 bases; bases outside gene matches: 10. The CDR3 totals 16 residues. CDR3 coding DNA: TGTGCCAGCAGTCTCGGACAGGGGGAAATGGACGGGGAGCTGTTTTTT. The encoded protein is CASSLGQGEMDGELFF.

This chain links TRBV9 with TRBJ2-2; 13 nucleotides match TRBD2. With V trimmed by 3 bases and J by 4 bases, 6 bases remained unmatched. The CDR3 has 17 amino acids. Germline assignment: CDR1 SGDLS and CDR2 YYNGEE. Here the CDR3 reads CASSGTSGSLGTGELFF. DNA of the CDR3: TGTGCCAGCAGCGGGACTAGCGGGAGTCTGGGCACCGGGGAGCTGTTTTTT. The entire variable domain, with the rest obtained from reference TRBV9 and TRBJ2-2, is as follows: DSGVTQTPKHLITATGQRVTLRCSPRSGDLSVYWYQQSLDQGLQFLIQYYNGEERAKGNILERFSAQQFPDLHSELNLSSLELGDSALYFCASSGTSGSLGTGELFFGEGSRLTVL.

This clone was counted a single time. The chain combines TRBV19 with TRBJ1-5; D gene unclear. This CDR3 is built from 15 residues. Germline CDR1 and CDR2: LNHDA and SQIVND (reference sequence). Trimming left V 5 bases short and J 1 base short, with 12 bases between. CDR3 sequence: CASSPRGVSNQPQHF. For the CDR3, the DNA is TGTGCCAGTAGTCCCCGCGGGGTGAGCAATCAGCCCCAGCATTTT.

The DNA of the CDR3 is TGTGCCAGCGGCGAGACAGGGGCGTACACTGAAGCTTTCTTT. Residues: CASGETGAYTEAFF. The chain carries TRBV6-5 and TRBJ1-1; 8 bases line up with TRBD1. Germline CDR1 is MNHEY and CDR2 is SVGAGI. The CDR3 has 14 residues. V gave up 8 bases and J gave up 3 bases; unmatched junction bases: 8.

This rearrangement joins TRBV29-1 to TRBJ2-5; 7 positions agree with TRBD1. The germline V gene encodes CDR1 SQVTM and CDR2 ANQGSEA. There are 13 residues in the CDR3. With V trimmed by 4 bases and J by 11 bases, 13 bases remained unmatched. CDR3 loop: CSVGGTVLTEQYF. As DNA, the CDR3 is TGCAGCGTTGGTGGGACAGTCCTTACGGAGCAGTACTTC.

The rearrangement links TRBV5-1 to TRBJ2-5, with D possibly matching TRBD1 (5 bases). Germline CDR1 reads SGHRS; CDR2 reads YFSETQ. CDR3 length: 15 amino acids. The V end was cut by 4 bases, the J end by 4 bases, with 17 bases between. The CDR3 reads CASSPTWTHGETQYF. In DNA, the CDR3 is TGCGCCAGCAGCCCGACATGGACACACGGAGAGACCCAGTACTTC.

The gene calls are TRBV25-1 and TRBJ1-1; no firm D call. This CDR3 is built from 11 residues. Germline V gives CDR1 MGHDK, CDR2 SYGVNS. With 8 bases removed from V and 4 bases from J, the gap between germline ends came to 8 bases. The CDR3 loop reads CASYRGTEAFF. The CDR3 region has the DNA TGTGCCAGCTACCGGGGCACTGAAGCTTTCTTT.

The rearrangement links TRBV4-1 to TRBJ1-5; D unclear. The CDR3 has 16 amino acids. The V and J ends lost 3 bases and 4 bases respectively, with 16 bases between them. CDR1 MGHRA and CDR2 YSYEKL come from the germline V gene. CDR3 sequence: CASSQNPLNENQPQHF. CDR3 DNA: TGCGCCAGCAGCCAGAACCCCTTGAATGAGAATCAGCCCCAGCATTTT.

The CDR3: CASSLGTGEYGYTF. The DNA of the CDR3 is TGTGCCAGCAGTCTCGGGACAGGGGAATATGGCTACACCTTC. The genes are TRBV6-6 and TRBJ1-2, with 10 bases matching TRBD1. CDR3 size: 14 residues. Germline lookup yields CDR1 MNHNY and CDR2 SVGAGI (reference sequence). J gave up 5 bases and V 5 bases, and 5 bases lay outside the gene matches.

V usage is TRBV5-1 and J usage is TRBJ2-1, with D unclear. The V end was cut by 0 bases, the J end by 8 bases, with 9 bases between. Germline loops: CDR1 SGHRS, CDR2 YFSETQ. This CDR3 region has 13 residues. The CDR3, as DNA: TGCGCCAGCAGCTTGGACACTATATATGAGCAGTTCTTC. Its protein product is CASSLDTIYEQFF.

This clone was seen only once. J is TRBJ2-7 and V is TRBV11-3; 8 bases line up with TRBD2. This CDR3 is 14 amino acids long. V shed 5 bases and J 3 bases; nucleotides not matched to a gene: 6. Germline CDR1 reads SGHNT; CDR2 reads YENEEA. The CDR3 reads CASSNSGSGYEQYF. For the CDR3, the DNA is TGTGCCAGCAGCAACAGCGGGAGCGGCTACGAGCAGTACTTC. Drawing the rest from reference TRBV11-3 and TRBJ2-7, the complete variable domain is EAGVVQSPRYKIIEKKQPVAFWCNPISGHNTLYWYLQNLGQGPELLIRYENEEAVDDSQLPKDRFSAERLKGVDSTLKIQPAELGDSAVYLCASSNSGSGYEQYFGPGTRLTVT.

The chain has TRBV27 and TRBJ1-1; 11 bases line up with TRBD1. The CDR3 is 18 residues long. Germline V lookup: CDR1 MNHEY, CDR2 SMNVEV (reference sequence). V shed 0 bases and J 1 base; nucleotides not matched to a gene: 7. CDR3 coding DNA: TGTGCCAGCAGTTTATCGCCCTTCGGGACAGGGGGGAACACTGAAGCTTTCTTT. This translates into CASSLSPFGTGGNTEAFF.

In this sample, this clone turned up once. The chain employs TRBV4-1 and TRBJ2-2; 11 positions agree with TRBD2. Germline-derived CDR1 and CDR2 are MGHRA and YSYEKL. The CDR3 is made up of 17 amino acids. The V segment lost 3 bases and the J segment 3 bases; nucleotides outside the gene matches: 6. The CDR3 region is CASSHTTSGIHTGELFF. CDR3 nucleotides: TGCGCCAGCAGCCATACGACTAGCGGGATACACACCGGGGAGCTGTTTTTT.

V and J are TRBV12-1 and TRBJ2-1; the D call of TRBD2 is as the table states it, not checked on the DNA. TRBV12-1 is recorded as a pseudogene. This CDR3 has 16 residues. The CDR3 loop reads CASSPRGGEDYNEQFF. The CDR3 nucleotides read TGTGCCAGCAGCCCCCGAGGAGGGGAAGACTACAATGAGCAGTTCTTC.

The chain is built from TRBV28 and TRBJ2-7; tentative D call: TRBD1 (5 bases). CDR1 is MDHEN, CDR2 SYDVKM, per germline. The CDR3 has 16 amino acids. V lost 6 bases, J lost 0 bases, and 18 bases lay in between. Here the CDR3 reads CASSPVRQILSYEQYF. In nucleotides, the CDR3 is TGTGCCAGCAGCCCTGTCCGACAGATTCTCTCCTACGAGCAGTACTTC.

Written as DNA, the CDR3 is TGTGCCAGCAGCTTGGGGGGAGGGTACGAGCAGTACTTC. It codes for CASSLGGGYEQYF. The chain couples TRBV5-4 to TRBJ2-7, with TRBD2 identical over 7 bases. V shed 0 bases, J shed 4 bases, and the junction held 1 base outside the gene matches. This CDR3 is 13 amino acids long. Germline CDR1 SGHNT, CDR2 YYREEE (reference sequence).

The chain joins TRBV29-1 to TRBJ2-5; 9 nucleotides align to TRBD2. The ends lost 4 bases at V and 5 bases at J; junction bases unmatched: 5. This CDR3 spans 13 amino acids. CDR1 is SQVTM, CDR2 ANQGSEA, per germline. CDR3 loop: CSVAGTSRETQYF. In DNA form, the CDR3 reads TGCAGCGTTGCAGGGACTAGCCGGGAGACCCAGTACTTC.